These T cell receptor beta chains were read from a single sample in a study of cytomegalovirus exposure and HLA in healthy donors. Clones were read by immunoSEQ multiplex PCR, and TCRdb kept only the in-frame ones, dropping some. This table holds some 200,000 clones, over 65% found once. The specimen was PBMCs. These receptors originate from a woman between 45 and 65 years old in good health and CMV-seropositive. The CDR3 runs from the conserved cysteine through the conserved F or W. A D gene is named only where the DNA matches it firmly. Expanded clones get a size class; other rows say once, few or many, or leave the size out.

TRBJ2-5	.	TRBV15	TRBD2	TGTGCCACCAGGGTAGCGGGGGCCGAAGAGACCCAGTACTTC	CATRVAGAEETQYF
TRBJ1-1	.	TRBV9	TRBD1	TGTGCCAGCAGCGCAAAGGGACAGAAGAACACTGAAGCTTTCTTT	CASSAKGQKNTEAFF
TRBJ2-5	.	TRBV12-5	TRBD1	TGTGCTAGTGGTTTACTCCGGGACAGGGGTCAAGAGACCCAGTACTTC	CASGLLRDRGQETQYF
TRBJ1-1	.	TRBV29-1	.	TGCAGCGTGGGGGGAAAGGAAGGAGCTTTCTTT	CSVGGKEGAFF
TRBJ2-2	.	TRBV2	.	TGTGCCAGCCGAGGGGACTGGAACACCGGGGAGCTGTTTTTT	CASRGDWNTGELFF
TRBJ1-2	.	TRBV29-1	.	TGCAGCGTTGTGACAGGCCGGGTCGGCTACACCTTC	CSVVTGRVGYTF
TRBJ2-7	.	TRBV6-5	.	TGTGCCAGCAACAAGGAGGGTAGCGGCTACGAGCAGTACTTC	CASNKEGSGYEQYF
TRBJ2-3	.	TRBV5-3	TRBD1	TGTGCCAGAAGCATCGGACAGGGGGCGGAGGTCCGCACAGATACGCAGTATTTT	CARSIGQGAEVRTDTQYF
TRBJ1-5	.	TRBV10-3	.	TGTGCCATCAGTGGACAGAATCAGCCCCAGCATTTT	CAISGQNQPQHF
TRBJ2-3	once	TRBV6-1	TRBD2	TGTGCCAGCAGTGAAAAGCGAGCGGGGGGGTTAGATACGCAGTATTTT	CASSEKRAGGLDTQYF
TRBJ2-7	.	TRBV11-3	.	TGTGCCAGCAGCTCCCCCCGGCGGGGGCCCTACGAGCAGTACTTC	CASSSPRRGPYEQYF
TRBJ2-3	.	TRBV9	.	TGTGCCAGCAGCGTAGAAGGCAGGGGAGGGGATACGCAGTATTTT	CASSVEGRGGDTQYF
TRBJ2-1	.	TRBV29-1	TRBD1	TGCAGCGTTCTAGAGGGGGCAATGACCTACAATGAGCAGTTCTTC	CSVLEGAMTYNEQFF
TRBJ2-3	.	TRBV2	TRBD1	TGTGCCAGCAGTGAAAGAGGGGGCCACACAGATACGCAGTATTTT	CASSERGGHTDTQYF
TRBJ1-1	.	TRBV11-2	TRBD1	TGTGCCAGCAGCCGGACAGGGGGTTCCCGGACCACTGAAGCTTTCTTT	CASSRTGGSRTTEAFF
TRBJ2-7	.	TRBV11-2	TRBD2	TGTGCCAGCAGCTTAGCTCCTAGCGGGGGAACCTACGAGCAGTACTTC	CASSLAPSGGTYEQYF
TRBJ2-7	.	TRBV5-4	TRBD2	TGTGCCAGCAGCCTAGCGGGGGCCGACTACGAGCAGTACTTC	CASSLAGADYEQYF
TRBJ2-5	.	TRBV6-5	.	TGTGCCAGCAGCCAACAGGCAAGAGAGACCCAGTACTTC	CASSQQARETQYF
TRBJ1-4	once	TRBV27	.	TGTGCCAGCAGTCGCGACAGCTATAATGAAAAACTGTTTTTT	CASSRDSYNEKLFF
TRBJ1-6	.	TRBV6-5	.	TGTGCCACAGGGGCCTATAATTCACCCCTCCACTTT	CATGAYNSPLHF
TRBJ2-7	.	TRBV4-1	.	TGCGCCAGCAGCCAAGAGAGCCTGTCCTACGAGCAGTACTTC	CASSQESLSYEQYF
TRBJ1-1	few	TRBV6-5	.	TGTGCCAGCGGGCTTAACACTGAAGCTTTCTTT	CASGLNTEAFF
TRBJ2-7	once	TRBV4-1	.	TGCGCCAGCAGCCAGTCGACAGGAGTCTCCTACGAGCAGTACTTC	CASSQSTGVSYEQYF
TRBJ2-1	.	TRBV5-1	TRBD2	TGCGCCAGCAGCTTGGGTGGCGGGGGGGGATACAATGAGCAGTTCTTC	CASSLGGGGGYNEQFF
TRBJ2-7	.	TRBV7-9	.	TGTTCCAGCAGCGTCACGGCAGGGGACTACGAGCAGTACTTC	CSSSVTAGDYEQYF
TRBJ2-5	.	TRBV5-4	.	TGTGCCAGCAGCTTGGTGGCAGGCCAACAAGAGACCCAGTACTTC	CASSLVAGQQETQYF